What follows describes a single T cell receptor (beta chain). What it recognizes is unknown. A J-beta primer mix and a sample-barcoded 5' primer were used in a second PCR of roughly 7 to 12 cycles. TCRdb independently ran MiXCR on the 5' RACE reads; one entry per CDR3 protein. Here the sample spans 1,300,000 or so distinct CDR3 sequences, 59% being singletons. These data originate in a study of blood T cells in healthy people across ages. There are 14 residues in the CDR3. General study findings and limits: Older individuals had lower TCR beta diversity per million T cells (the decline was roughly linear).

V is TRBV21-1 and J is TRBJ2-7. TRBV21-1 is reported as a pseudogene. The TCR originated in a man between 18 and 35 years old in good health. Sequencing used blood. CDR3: CASRDSNRSYEQYF. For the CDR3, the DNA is TGTGCCAGCAGAGACTCGAACAGGTCGTACGAGCAGTACTTC.